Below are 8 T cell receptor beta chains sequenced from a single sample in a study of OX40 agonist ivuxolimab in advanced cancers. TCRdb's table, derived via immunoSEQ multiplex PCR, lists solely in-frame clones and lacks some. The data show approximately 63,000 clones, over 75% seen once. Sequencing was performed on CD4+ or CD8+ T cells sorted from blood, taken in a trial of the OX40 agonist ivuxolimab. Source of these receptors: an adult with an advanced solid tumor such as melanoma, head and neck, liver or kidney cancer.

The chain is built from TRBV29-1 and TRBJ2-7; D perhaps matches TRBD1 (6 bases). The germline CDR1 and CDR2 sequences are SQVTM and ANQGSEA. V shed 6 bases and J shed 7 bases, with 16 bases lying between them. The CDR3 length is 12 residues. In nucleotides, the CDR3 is TGCAGCGTAGTTCTGCTGGGGACAGAGCAGTACTTC. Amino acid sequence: CSVVLLGTEQYF.

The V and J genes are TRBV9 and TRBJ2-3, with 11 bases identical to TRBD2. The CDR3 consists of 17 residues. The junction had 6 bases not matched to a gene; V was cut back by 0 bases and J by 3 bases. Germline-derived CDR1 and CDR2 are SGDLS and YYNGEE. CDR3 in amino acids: CASSVEPSGRHTDTQYF. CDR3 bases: TGTGCCAGCAGCGTAGAACCTAGCGGGAGGCATACAGATACGCAGTATTTT.

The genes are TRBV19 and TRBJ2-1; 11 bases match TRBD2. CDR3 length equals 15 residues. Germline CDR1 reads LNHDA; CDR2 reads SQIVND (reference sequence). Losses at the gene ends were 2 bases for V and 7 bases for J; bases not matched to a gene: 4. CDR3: CASSIRLAGGNEQFF. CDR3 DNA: TGTGCCAGTAGTATAAGGCTAGCGGGAGGAAATGAGCAGTTCTTC.

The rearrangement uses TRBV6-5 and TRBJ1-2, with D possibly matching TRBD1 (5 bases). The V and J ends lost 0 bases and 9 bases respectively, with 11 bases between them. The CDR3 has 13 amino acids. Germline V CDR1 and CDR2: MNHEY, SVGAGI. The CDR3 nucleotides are TGTGCCAGCAGTTACTCAGGGGAGATGAGCTACACCTTC. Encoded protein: CASSYSGEMSYTF.

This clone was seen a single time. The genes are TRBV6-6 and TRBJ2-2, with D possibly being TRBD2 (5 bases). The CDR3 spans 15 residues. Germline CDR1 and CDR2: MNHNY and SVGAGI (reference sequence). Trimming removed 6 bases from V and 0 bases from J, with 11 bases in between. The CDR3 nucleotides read TGTGCCAGCAGCCAAGGACTGGCGAACACCGGGGAGCTGTTTTTT. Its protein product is CASSQGLANTGELFF.

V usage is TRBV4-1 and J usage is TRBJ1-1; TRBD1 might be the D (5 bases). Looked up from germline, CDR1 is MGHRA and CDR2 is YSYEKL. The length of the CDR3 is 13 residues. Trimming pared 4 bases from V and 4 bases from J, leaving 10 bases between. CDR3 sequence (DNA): TGCGCCAGCAGCCCCGCCAGGGCCACTGAAGCTTTCTTT. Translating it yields CASSPARATEAFF.

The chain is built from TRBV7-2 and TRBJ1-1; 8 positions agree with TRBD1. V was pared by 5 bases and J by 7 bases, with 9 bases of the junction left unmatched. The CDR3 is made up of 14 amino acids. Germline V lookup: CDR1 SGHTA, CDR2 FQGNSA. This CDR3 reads CASSLSVRGLEAFF. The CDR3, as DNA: TGTGCCAGCAGCCTAAGTGTCAGGGGGCTTGAAGCTTTCTTT.

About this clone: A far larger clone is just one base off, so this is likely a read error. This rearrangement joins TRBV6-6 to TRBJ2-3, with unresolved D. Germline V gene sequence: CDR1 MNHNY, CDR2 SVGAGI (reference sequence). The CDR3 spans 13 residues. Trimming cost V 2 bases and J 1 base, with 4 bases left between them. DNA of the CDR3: TGTGCCAGCAGTTACAGGGGCACAGATACGCAGTATTTT. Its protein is CASSYRGTDTQYF.